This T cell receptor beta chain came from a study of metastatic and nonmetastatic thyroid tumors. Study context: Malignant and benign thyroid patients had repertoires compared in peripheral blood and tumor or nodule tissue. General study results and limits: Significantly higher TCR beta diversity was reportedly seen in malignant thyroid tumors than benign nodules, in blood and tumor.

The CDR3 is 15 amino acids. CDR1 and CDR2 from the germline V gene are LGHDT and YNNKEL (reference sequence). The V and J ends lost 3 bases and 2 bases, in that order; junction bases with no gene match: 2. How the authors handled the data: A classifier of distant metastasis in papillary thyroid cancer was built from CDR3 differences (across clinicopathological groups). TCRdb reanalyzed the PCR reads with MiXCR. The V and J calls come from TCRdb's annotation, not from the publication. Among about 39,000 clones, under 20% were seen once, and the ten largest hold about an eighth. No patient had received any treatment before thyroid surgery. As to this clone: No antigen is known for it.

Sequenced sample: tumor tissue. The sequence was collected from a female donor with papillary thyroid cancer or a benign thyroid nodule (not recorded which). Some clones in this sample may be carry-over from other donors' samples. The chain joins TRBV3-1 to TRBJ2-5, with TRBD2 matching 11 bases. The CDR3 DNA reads TGTGCCAGCAGCCAGGCTAGCGGGGGGCAAGAGACCCAGTACTTC. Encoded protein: CASSQASGGQETQYF.